This entry is about one T cell receptor beta chain. Its target is not known. The sample holds other DNA sequences that translate to the same CDR3. Profiled with immunoSEQ multiplex PCR; TCRdb holds only in-frame clones, not every one. The sample yields nearly 400,000 clones, around 89% seen once. Treatment here: 15 to 20 received Ad26.COV2.S at low or high dose, single or two shots; about 5 received placebo; per-sample allocation not given. Day 63 after the first injection of vaccine or placebo was the sampling time. The data originate from a study of Ad26.COV2.S vaccination and SARS-CoV-2 variants. In the study overall: A COV1001 Ad26.COV2.S trial-arm participant provided the sample. Intramuscular Ad26.COV2.S at 5x10^10 or 1x10^11 viral particles.

CDR1 is SGHNT, CDR2 YENEEA, per germline. Trimming stripped 3 bases from V and 4 bases from J, with 10 bases between. The CDR3 extends over 13 amino acids. Notes on the study in general: Vaccine recipients surpassed placebo recipients in spike-specific TCR breadth. Reportedly, after vaccination the spike-specific CD8+ and CD4+ T cell responses displayed substantial breadth.

Sequenced here: peripheral blood, sampled in a trial of Ad26.COV2.S vaccine versus placebo. The chain couples TRBV11-3 to TRBJ2-7; possible D gene TRBD1, 6 bases. The clonotype was recovered from a person aged 18-60 years who received the Ad26.COV2.S COVID-19 vaccine or a placebo. The DNA of the CDR3 is TGTGCCAGCAGCTTCAGGGGCGGGTACGAGCAGTACTTC. Translation: CASSFRGGYEQYF.